This T cell receptor beta chain is drawn from a study of cytomegalovirus exposure and HLA in healthy donors. Points from the study as a whole: In a later analysis, an Asian-associated ancestry cluster reportedly showed fewer N-insertions than the roughly 710-donor mean.

The V end was cut by 8 bases, the J end by 5 bases, with 22 bases between. The germline CDR1 and CDR2 sequences are SGHRS and YFSETQ. The CDR3 is 16 amino acids. The primer mix had 60 Vbeta and 13 Jbeta primers. Libraries were prepared by immunoSEQ multiplex PCR; TCRdb keeps only in-frame clonotypes and omits some of them. The repertoire holds some 110,000 clones, with roughly 76% as singletons. As for this clone: The antigen remains undetermined.

The clonotype was recovered from a woman aged 50 to 60 in good health and CMV-seropositive. V and J are TRBV5-1 and TRBJ2-2; no reliable D call. Sequenced input: PBMCs. CDR3 in DNA: TGCGCCAGTCATTCCCAGGTTTCCTTTTCTACCGGGGAGCTGTTTTTT. This translates into CASHSQVSFSTGELFF. The whole variable domain, filled in from reference TRBV5-1 and TRBJ2-2, reads KAGVTQTPRYLIKTRGQQVTLSCSPISGHRSVSWYQQTPGQGLQFLFEYFSETQRNKGNFPGRFSGRQFSNSRSEMNVSTLELGDSALYLCASHSQVSFSTGELFFGEGSRLTVL.